Below, 17 T cell receptor beta chains from the same sample are listed, as sequenced in a study of OX40 agonist ivuxolimab in advanced cancers. Sequenced by immunoSEQ multiplex PCR; TCRdb stores in-frame clones only, minus some. The sample has 86,000 or so clones; roughly 93% are singletons. The source was CD4+ or CD8+ T cells sorted from blood, collected in a trial of the OX40 agonist ivuxolimab. These TCRs come from an adult with an advanced solid tumor such as melanoma, head and neck, liver or kidney cancer.

This clone was counted a few times. The sample holds other DNA sequences that translate to the same CDR3. The gene calls are TRBV5-1 and TRBJ1-2; a possible D gene is TRBD1 (6 bases). Germline V gene data show CDR1 as SGHRS and CDR2 as YFSETQ. Trimming stripped 1 base from V and 6 bases from J, with 16 bases between. The CDR3 runs 15 residues. CDR3 DNA sequence: TGCGCCAGCAGCTTGAATGAAGGGGGGCGGGATGGCTACACCTTC. Protein: CASSLNEGGRDGYTF.

This chain joins TRBV27 and TRBJ2-7, with TRBD1 as a possible D gene (6 bases). The CDR3 is 15 amino acids. V was shortened by 4 bases and J by 5 bases, with 18 bases between the two germline ends. Germline V gives CDR1 MNHEY, CDR2 SMNVEV (reference sequence). The CDR3 DNA reads TGTGCCAGCAGTTCACCCACAGGGTTCGTGGACGAGCAGTACTTC. It yields the protein CASSSPTGFVDEQYF.

The CDR3 reads CASSQWGQFYGYTF. CDR3 coding DNA: TGTGCCAGCAGTCAGTGGGGACAGTTCTATGGCTACACCTTC. The chain couples TRBV6-5 to TRBJ1-2; TRBD1 matches at 7 bases. CDR1 and CDR2 (germline): MNHEY, SVGAGI. The CDR3 contains 14 residues. The V gene end was trimmed by 5 bases and the J gene end by 4 bases; junction bases not matched to a gene: 7.

This chain connects TRBV12-5 to TRBJ1-1, with 12 bases lining up with TRBD1. The CDR3 is 14 residues long. Germline CDR1 LGHNT, CDR2 FRNRAP. V lost 6 bases and J lost 7; bases outside the gene matches: 6. CDR3 residues: CASGRDRGLLEAFF. In nucleotides, the CDR3 is TGTGCTAGTGGCCGGGACAGGGGGCTCCTTGAAGCTTTCTTT.

This clone is a singleton in its sample. V gene TRBV7-2 combines with J gene TRBJ1-1; a possible D gene is TRBD1 (6 bases). CDR1 and CDR2 from the germline V gene are SGHTA and FQGNSA. This CDR3 contains 13 residues. With 6 bases removed from V and 10 bases from J, the gap between germline ends came to 18 bases. The CDR3 DNA reads as TGTGCCAGCAGTCTTTTCTCAGGGGTGGGAGCTTTCTTT. It codes for CASSLFSGVGAFF.

The CDR3 region is CASSTGTADSYEQYF. DNA of the CDR3: TGTGCCAGCAGCACCGGGACAGCGGACTCCTACGAGCAGTACTTC. The J gene is TRBJ2-7, the V gene TRBV7-9; 7 bases are a match to TRBD1. This CDR3 has 15 amino acids. Germline CDR1 and CDR2: SEHNR and FQNEAQ (reference sequence). The trim removed 5 bases at V and 0 bases at J, leaving 7 bases unmatched.

V gene TRBV19 combines with J gene TRBJ2-5, with 9 positions matching TRBD2. The V segment lost 8 bases and the J segment 5 bases; nucleotides outside the gene matches: 12. The CDR3 totals 15 residues. From germline, CDR1 is LNHDA and CDR2 SQIVND (reference sequence). CDR3 sequence: CASSIIAGVGETQYF. CDR3 bases: TGTGCCAGTTCAATCATAGCGGGGGTCGGGGAGACCCAGTACTTC.

The V and J genes are TRBV29-1 and TRBJ1-5; 9 nucleotides line up with TRBD1. CDR1 and CDR2 (germline): SQVTM, ANQGSEA. With V trimmed by 5 bases and J by 6 bases, 8 bases remained unmatched. This CDR3 is built from 14 residues. The DNA for the CDR3 is TGCAGCGTTTGGGAGGGACAGGGAGGTCAGCCCCAGCATTTT. This gives the protein CSVWEGQGGQPQHF.

CDR3 coding DNA: TGCGCCAGCAGCCAAGATGGGACAGATGGAAACATTCAGTACTTC. This codes for CASSQDGTDGNIQYF. The rearrangement uses TRBV4-1 and TRBJ2-4; 7 bases line up with TRBD1. The CDR3 has 15 residues. Germline CDR1 MGHRA, CDR2 YSYEKL. V gave up 0 bases and J gave up 6 bases; unmatched junction bases: 5.

This chain joins TRBV6-1 and TRBJ1-6; D call uncertain. V shed 7 bases and J shed 10 bases, with 20 bases lying between them. The CDR3 contains 15 residues. The germline gives CDR1 MNHNS, CDR2 SASEGT. The CDR3 region is CASNQGGLYRSPLHF. The CDR3 nucleotides read TGTGCCAGCAATCAAGGAGGGCTTTATAGGTCACCCCTCCACTTT.

This clone was detected only once. The chain recombines TRBV28 with TRBJ1-4, with D possibly matching TRBD1 (6 bases). V dropped 7 bases and J dropped 8 bases, with 17 bases sitting between them. The germline V gene has CDR1 MDHEN and CDR2 SYDVKM. The CDR3 contains 14 residues. In nucleotides, the CDR3 is TGTGCCAGCATGGGGGGCAGGGTTCGCGAAAAACTGTTTTTT. It yields the protein CASMGGRVREKLFF.

The gene calls are TRBV30 and TRBJ2-7; TRBD1 aligns across 8 bases. Trimming at V came to 3 bases and at J to 2 bases, leaving 9 bases not matched to a gene. The germline V gene has CDR1 GTSNPN and CDR2 SVGIG (reference sequence). The CDR3 consists of 15 residues. The CDR3 DNA is TGTGCCTGGAGGGAACCGGGGACAGGCACCTACGAGCAGTACTTC. Translating gives CAWREPGTGTYEQYF.

The rearrangement links TRBV9 to TRBJ1-1; D perhaps matches TRBD1 (5 bases). The length of the CDR3 is 15 residues. V was cut by 4 bases and J by 4 bases, with 17 bases left in between. Germline V gives CDR1 SGDLS, CDR2 YYNGEE. CDR3 region: CASSLLSSGSTEAFF. In nucleotides, the CDR3 is TGTGCCAGCAGCCTCCTCAGTTCAGGGAGCACTGAAGCTTTCTTT.

The genes are TRBV30 and TRBJ1-1; 8 bases are a match to TRBD1. This CDR3 region has 17 residues. Unmatched junction bases numbered 14, after V lost 1 base and J lost 4 bases. From germline, CDR1 is GTSNPN and CDR2 SVGIG (reference sequence). The CDR3 coding sequence is TGTGCCTGGAGTGCCGGGGACAGGTGGACGGAGGGCACTGAAGCTTTCTTT. Its translation is CAWSAGDRWTEGTEAFF.

The chain is built from TRBV11-2 and TRBJ2-5; D gene unclear. V gave up 1 base and J gave up 5 bases, with 8 bases separating them. Germline V gene lookup returns CDR1 SGHAT and CDR2 FQNNGV. CDR3 length: 13 residues. The CDR3: CASSLGLSETQYF. DNA for the CDR3: TGTGCCAGCAGCTTAGGGCTATCGGAGACCCAGTACTTC. Based on the CDR3 plus reference TRBV11-2 and TRBJ2-5, the full variable domain is EAGVAQSPRYKIIEKRQSVAFWCNPISGHATLYWYQQILGQGPKLLIQFQNNGVVDDSQLPKDRFSAERLKGVDSTLKIQPAKLEDSAVYLCASSLGLSETQYFGPGTRLLVL.

The chain couples TRBV28 to TRBJ2-2; D gene unclear. CDR1 MDHEN and CDR2 SYDVKM come from the germline V gene. V lost 5 bases and J 6 bases, leaving 19 bases between the germline ends. The CDR3 is made up of 16 amino acids. The CDR3 sequence: CASSGSGPPRPGELFF. The CDR3 DNA sequence: TGTGCCAGCAGTGGTTCCGGGCCGCCTAGACCCGGGGAGCTGTTTTTT.

In its sample, this clone was seen once. V usage is TRBV11-2 and J usage is TRBJ2-7; 9 nucleotides align to TRBD1. Trimming at V came to 1 base and at J to 5 bases, leaving 6 bases not matched to a gene. The CDR3 extends over 15 amino acids. Germline V gene data show CDR1 as SGHAT and CDR2 as FQNNGV. The CDR3 DNA reads as TGTGCCAGCAGCTTAGGGGGACAGGGTAAAAACGAGCAGTACTTC. It is translated as CASSLGGQGKNEQYF.